What follows are 3 T cell receptor beta chains derived from one specimen sequenced in a study of blood T cell repertoires in COVID-19. Sequenced by immunoSEQ multiplex PCR; TCRdb stores in-frame clones only, minus some. The table lists about 360,000 clones, approximately 86% of them singletons. The sequenced material came from peripheral blood. These receptors originate from a woman aged 60-70 years with COVID-19, enrolled during active disease.

This chain uses TRBV3-1 (or the pseudogene TRBV3-2) with TRBJ2-5; 11 nucleotides align to TRBD1. The CDR3 is 15 residues long. CDR1 LGHDT and CDR2 YNNKEL come from the germline V gene (reference sequence). The V and J ends lost 4 bases and 1 base, in that order; junction bases with no gene match: 2. CDR3 sequence: CASSLGTGGQETQYF. DNA of the CDR3: TGTGCCAGCAGCCTCGGGACAGGGGGCCAAGAGACCCAGTACTTC.

Note on this clone: This sample includes further DNA sequences coding for the same CDR3. The V gene is TRBV12-3 or TRBV12-4, the J gene TRBJ1-5; 8 bases are shared with TRBD1. The CDR3 is 13 amino acids. Trimming removed 5 bases from V and 4 bases from J; junction bases left unmatched: 1. The CDR3 DNA reads as TGTGCCAGCAGTCGACAGGGGAATCAGCCCCAGCATTTT. This codes for CASSRQGNQPQHF.

The chain has TRBV19 and TRBJ1-3; D perhaps matches TRBD1 (5 bases). The germline gives CDR1 LNHDA, CDR2 SQIVND (reference sequence). The V end was cut by 5 bases, the J end by 0 bases, with 20 bases between. This CDR3 comprises 18 residues. As DNA, the CDR3 is TGTGCCAGTAGTGTTTTGGATCTACTCAGGGTCTCTGGAAACACCATATATTTT. Protein sequence: CASSVLDLLRVSGNTIYF.